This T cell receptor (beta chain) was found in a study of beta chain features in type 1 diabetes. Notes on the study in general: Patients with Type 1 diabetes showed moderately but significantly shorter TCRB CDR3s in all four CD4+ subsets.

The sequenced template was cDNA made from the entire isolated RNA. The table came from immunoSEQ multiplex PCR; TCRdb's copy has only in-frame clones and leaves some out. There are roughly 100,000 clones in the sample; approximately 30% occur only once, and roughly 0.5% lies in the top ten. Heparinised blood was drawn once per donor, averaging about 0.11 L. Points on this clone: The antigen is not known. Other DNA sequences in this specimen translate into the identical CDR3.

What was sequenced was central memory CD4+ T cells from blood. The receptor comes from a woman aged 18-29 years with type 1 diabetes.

DNA for the CDR3: TGTGCCAGCAGTGACTGGACAGGTCCTAACTATGGCTACACCTTC. Translation: CASSDWTGPNYGYTF. The chain recombines TRBV6-1 with TRBJ1-2; 7 nucleotides agree with TRBD1. The J segment lost 0 bases and the V segment lost 3 bases, leaving 4 bases of the junction unmatched. Germline-derived CDR1 and CDR2 are MNHNS and SASEGT. The CDR3 consists of 15 residues.